This T cell receptor (beta chain) was found in a study of T-cell memory formation after mild COVID-19. This CDR3 has 14 residues. Deletions cut 1 base from V and 2 bases from J, with 8 bases between. CDR1 is SGHVS, CDR2 FQNEAQ, per germline. This clonotype was observed at least ten times. Its target is not known. Study-level findings and limits: Later expanders leaned CD4+, whereas day 15 to 85 contracting clones were balanced CD4/CD8. Whether day 37 second-wave clones are SARS-CoV-2-specific was not confirmed. Of the contracting clones, CD4+ ones lay mainly in CM and EM, and CD8+ ones in EMRA.

TCRdb recomputed calls from the 5' RACE reads with MiXCR, one row per CDR3 protein. In the table there are about 540,000 distinct CDR3 sequences, about a fifth of which are singletons. This receptor was taken from an adult woman who had mild COVID-19 (a few samples of this study predate the infection). Cell type and time point are not known. Sequencing was performed on PBMCs or a T cell subset sorted from them (not recorded which). The rearrangement joins TRBV7-8 to TRBJ1-2, with D uncertain. CDR3 sequence (DNA): TGTGCCAGCAGCTTAGAGGGCAGAAACTATGGCTACACCTTC. It is translated as CASSLEGRNYGYTF.